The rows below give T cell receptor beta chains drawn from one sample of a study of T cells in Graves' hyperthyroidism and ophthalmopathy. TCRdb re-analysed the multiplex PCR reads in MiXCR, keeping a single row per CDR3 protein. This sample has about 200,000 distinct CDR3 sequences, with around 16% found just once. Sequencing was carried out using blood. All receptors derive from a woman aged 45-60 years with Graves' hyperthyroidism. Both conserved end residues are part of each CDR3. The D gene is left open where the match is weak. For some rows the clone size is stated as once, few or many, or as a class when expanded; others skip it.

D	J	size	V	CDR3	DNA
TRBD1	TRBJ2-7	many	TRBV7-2	CASSFTGTVYEQYF	TGTGCCAGCAGTTTTACCGGGACAGTCTACGAGCAGTACTTC
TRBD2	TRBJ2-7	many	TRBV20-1	CSARDVAGGLHEQYF	TGCAGTGCTAGAGATGTAGCGGGAGGGCTCCACGAGCAGTACTTC
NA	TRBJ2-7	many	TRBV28	CASSFRGGTYEQYF	TGTGCCAGCAGTTTTAGGGGCGGGACCTACGAGCAGTACTTC
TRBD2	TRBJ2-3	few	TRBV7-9	CASSGLAGTHTQYF	TGTGCCAGCAGCGGACTAGCGGGAACACATACGCAGTATTTT
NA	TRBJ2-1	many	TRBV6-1	CASRRGSIGNEQFF	TGTGCCAGCAGACGAGGGAGTATTGGGAATGAGCAGTTCTTC
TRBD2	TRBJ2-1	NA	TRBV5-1	CASHLGGGTYNEQFF	TGCGCCAGCCATCTCGGGGGGGGGACTTACAATGAGCAGTTCTTC
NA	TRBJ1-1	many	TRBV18	CASSPSGGGTEAFF	TGTGCCAGCTCACCATCGGGAGGCGGCACTGAAGCTTTCTTT
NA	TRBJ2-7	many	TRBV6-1	CASSSTGNEQYF	TGTGCCAGCAGTTCCACAGGGAACGAGCAGTACTTC
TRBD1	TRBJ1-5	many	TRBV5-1	CASSSEGAGQPQHF	TGCGCCAGCAGCTCCGAGGGGGCTGGGCAGCCCCAGCATTTT
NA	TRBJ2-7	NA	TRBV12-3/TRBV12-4	CASRIRGYEQYF	TGTGCCAGCAGAATCAGAGGTTACGAGCAGTACTTC
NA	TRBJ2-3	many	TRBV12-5	CASGLLQSTDTQYF	TGTGCTAGTGGTTTGCTACAATCTACAGATACGCAGTATTTT
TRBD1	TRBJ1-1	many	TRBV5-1	CASSSTGSNTEAFF	TGCGCCAGCAGCTCGACAGGGTCGAACACTGAAGCTTTCTTT
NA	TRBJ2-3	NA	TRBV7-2	CASSLLVSSTDTQYF	TGTGCCAGCAGCTTATTGGTGTCTAGCACAGATACGCAGTATTTT
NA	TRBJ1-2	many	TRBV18	CASSPPAGNYGYTF	TGTGCCAGCTCACCACCGGCCGGTAACTATGGCTACACCTTC
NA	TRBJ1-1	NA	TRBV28	CASSLLITGSNTEAFF	TGTGCCAGCAGTTTACTCATTACAGGATCGAACACTGAAGCTTTCTTT
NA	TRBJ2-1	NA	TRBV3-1	CASSLLLNEQFF	TGTGCCAGCAGCCTCTTGTTGAATGAGCAGTTCTTC
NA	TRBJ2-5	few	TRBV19	CASSILPGLETQYF	TGTGCCAGTAGTATTTTGCCGGGGCTCGAGACCCAGTACTTC
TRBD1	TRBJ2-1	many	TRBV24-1	CATSGTGYREQFF	TGTGCCACCAGTGGGACAGGGTATAGGGAGCAGTTCTTC
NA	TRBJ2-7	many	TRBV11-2	CASKGRGGDEHADEQYF	TGTGCCAGCAAGGGGAGAGGGGGGGACGAACACGCGGACGAGCAGTACTTC
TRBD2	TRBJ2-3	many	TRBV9	CASSPQREIVTDTQYF	TGTGCCAGCAGCCCCCAGCGGGAGATAGTCACAGATACGCAGTATTTT
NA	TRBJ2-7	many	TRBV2	CASSGLAATYEQYF	TGTGCCAGCAGTGGTTTAGCGGCTACCTACGAGCAGTACTTC
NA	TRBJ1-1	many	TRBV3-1	CASSLRDPRNTEAFF	TGTGCCAGCAGCCTCCGGGACCCTCGGAACACTGAAGCTTTCTTT
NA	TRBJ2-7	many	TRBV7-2	CASSVGSIYEQYF	TGTGCCAGCAGCGTGGGATCGATCTACGAGCAGTACTTC
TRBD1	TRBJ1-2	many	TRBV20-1	CSANAAGQGPSTYGYTF	TGCAGTGCCAACGCCGCGGGACAGGGGCCTTCTACCTATGGCTACACCTTC
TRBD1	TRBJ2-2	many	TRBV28	CASNWGTANTGELFF	TGTGCCAGCAATTGGGGGACAGCGAACACCGGGGAGCTGTTTTTT
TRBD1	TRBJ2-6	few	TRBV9	CASSARQGATLSGANVLTF	TGTGCCAGCAGCGCCAGACAGGGGGCAACTCTCTCTGGGGCCAACGTCCTGACTTTC
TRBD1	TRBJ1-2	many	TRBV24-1	CATGTGGEDGYTF	TGTGCCACGGGGACAGGCGGAGAGGATGGCTACACCTTC
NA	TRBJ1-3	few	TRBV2	CASRGGSGNTIYF	TGTGCCAGCAGGGGGGGCTCTGGAAACACCATATATTTT
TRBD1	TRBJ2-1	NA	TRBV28	CASKGQGFNNEQFF	TGTGCCAGCAAGGGACAGGGGTTTAACAATGAGCAGTTCTTC
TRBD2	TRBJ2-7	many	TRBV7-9	CAYSVAGVSYEQYF	TGTGCCTACAGCGTCGCGGGAGTTTCCTACGAGCAGTACTTC
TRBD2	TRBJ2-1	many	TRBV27	CASTGTSGNINEQFF	TGTGCCAGCACAGGGACTAGCGGGAATATAAATGAGCAGTTCTTC
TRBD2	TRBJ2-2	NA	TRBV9	CASSVGLAGTRELFF	TGTGCCAGCAGCGTAGGACTAGCGGGAACCCGGGAGCTGTTTTTT
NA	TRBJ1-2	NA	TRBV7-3	CASSPSSYSNYGYTF	TGTGCCAGCAGCCCCTCCTCCTATTCTAACTATGGCTACACCTTC
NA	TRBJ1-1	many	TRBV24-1	CATSDLVGEAFF	TGTGCCACCAGTGATTTGGTCGGTGAAGCTTTCTTT
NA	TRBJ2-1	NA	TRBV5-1	CASSLLAPVGNEQFF	TGCGCCAGCAGCTTACTAGCCCCAGTAGGCAATGAGCAGTTCTTC
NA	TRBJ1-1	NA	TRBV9	CASSVEGRMNTEAFF	TGTGCCAGCAGCGTCGAGGGGCGCATGAACACTGAAGCTTTCTTT
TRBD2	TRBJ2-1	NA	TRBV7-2	CASRKQSGRPYNEQFF	TGTGCCAGCAGGAAACAGAGCGGGAGACCTTACAATGAGCAGTTCTTC
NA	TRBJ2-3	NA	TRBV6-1	CASSLIGVPDTQYF	TGTGCCAGCAGCCTCATCGGGGTTCCAGATACGCAGTATTTT
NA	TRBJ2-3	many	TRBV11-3	CASSYTPWADTQYF	TGTGCCAGCAGCTACACCCCCTGGGCAGATACGCAGTATTTT
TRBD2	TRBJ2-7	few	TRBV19	CASSTLAESYEQYF	TGTGCCAGTAGTACCCTAGCGGAATCCTACGAGCAGTACTTC
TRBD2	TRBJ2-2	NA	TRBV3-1	CASSQSIAGGDTGELFF	TGTGCCAGCAGCCAAAGTATAGCGGGAGGTGACACCGGGGAGCTGTTTTTT
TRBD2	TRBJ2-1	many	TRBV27	CASSSTSGTYNEQFF	TGTGCCAGCAGCTCGACTAGCGGGACATACAATGAGCAGTTCTTC
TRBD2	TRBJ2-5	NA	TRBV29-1	CSVGRDDPQETQYF	TGCAGCGTAGGGAGGGACGACCCCCAAGAGACCCAGTACTTC
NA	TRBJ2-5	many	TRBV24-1	CATSDSPSQETQYF	TGTGCCACCAGTGATTCACCCTCCCAAGAGACCCAGTACTTC
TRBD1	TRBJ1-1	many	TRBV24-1	CATTGTTGAEAFF	TGTGCCACCACGGGGACCACAGGGGCTGAAGCTTTCTTT
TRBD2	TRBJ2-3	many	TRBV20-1	CSALTGTREGTQYF	TGCAGTGCCCTGACCGGGACCCGGGAGGGGACGCAGTATTTT
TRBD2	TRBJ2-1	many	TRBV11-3	CASSTPDSGTYNEQFF	TGTGCCAGCAGCACCCCGGATAGCGGGACATACAATGAGCAGTTCTTC
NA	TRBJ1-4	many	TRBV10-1	CASSDGGSNEKLFF	TGCGCCAGCAGTGATGGCGGGAGTAATGAAAAACTGTTTTTT
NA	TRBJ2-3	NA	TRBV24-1	CATSDQGGRTDTQYF	TGTGCCACCAGTGACCAGGGCGGGCGCACAGATACGCAGTATTTT
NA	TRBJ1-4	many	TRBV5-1	CASSLDGEEKLFF	TGCGCCAGCAGCTTGGACGGGGAGGAAAAACTGTTTTTT
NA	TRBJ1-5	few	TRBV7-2	CASSPPGPQAQPQHF	TGTGCCAGCAGCCCCCCGGGACCCCAGGCTCAGCCCCAGCATTTT
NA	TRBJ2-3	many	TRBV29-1	CSVVLADTQYF	TGCAGCGTTGTCTTGGCAGATACGCAGTATTTT
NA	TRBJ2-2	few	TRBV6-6	CASSYSGIGQANSNLELFF	TGTGCCAGCAGTTACTCGGGTATTGGGCAGGCTAACTCAAATCTGGAGCTGTTTTTT